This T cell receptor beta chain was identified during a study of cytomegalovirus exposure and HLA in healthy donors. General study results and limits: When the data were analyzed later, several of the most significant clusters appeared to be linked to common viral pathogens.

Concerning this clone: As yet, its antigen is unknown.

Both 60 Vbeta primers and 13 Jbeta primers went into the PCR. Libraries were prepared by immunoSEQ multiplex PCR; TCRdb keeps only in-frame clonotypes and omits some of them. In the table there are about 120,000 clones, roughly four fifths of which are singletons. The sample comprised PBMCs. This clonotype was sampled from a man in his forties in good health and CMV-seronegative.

CDR3 in amino acids: CAWRRGGGEAFF. The DNA of the CDR3 is TGTGCCTGGAGACGGGGGGGTGGTGAAGCTTTCTTT. This chain links TRBV30 with TRBJ1-1, with D possibly matching TRBD1 (5 bases). V lost 3 bases to trimming and J lost 7 bases, with 12 bases between them. Germline CDR1 reads GTSNPN; CDR2 reads SVGIG (reference sequence). The length of the CDR3 is 12 residues.